This entry lists 30 T cell receptor beta chains sequenced from one sample in a study of blood T cell repertoires in COVID-19. Assay used: immunoSEQ multiplex PCR; TCRdb lists only in-frame clones, some missing. The sample lists about 180,000 clones; 84% were seen once. Source material: peripheral blood. The receptors stem from a human donor in a cohort sampled during active COVID-19.

The rearrangement links TRBV30 to TRBJ1-1, with D possibly being TRBD1 (5 bases). The germline V gene has CDR1 GTSNPN and CDR2 SVGIG (reference sequence). V shed 0 bases and J shed 4 bases, with 9 bases lying between them. There are 13 residues in the CDR3. The CDR3 DNA reads TGTGCCTGGAGTGTAGGGGTGGGCACTGAAGCTTTCTTT. Its translation is CAWSVGVGTEAFF.

V and J are TRBV3-1 (or the pseudogene TRBV3-2) and TRBJ2-3, with TRBD2 matching 7 bases. CDR1 and CDR2 from the germline V gene are LGHDT and YNNKEL (reference sequence). V was clipped by 0 bases and J by 1 base; unmatched bases: 4. The CDR3 totals 16 residues. CDR3 nucleotide sequence: TGTGCCAGCAGCCAAGATGTGAGCGGGGGCACAGATACGCAGTATTTT. The encoded protein is CASSQDVSGGTDTQYF.

This chain links TRBV7-9 with TRBJ2-7; no definite D call. The CDR3 loop spans 12 amino acids. The germline V and J ends were trimmed by 2 bases and 3 bases, with 5 bases remaining between them. The germline V gene has CDR1 SEHNR and CDR2 FQNEAQ (reference sequence). The CDR3 spells CASSLSGYEQYF. The CDR3, as DNA: TGTGCCAGCAGCTTATCGGGCTACGAGCAGTACTTC.

This chain uses TRBV7-2 with TRBJ1-6; the match to TRBD1 covers 7 bases. This CDR3 is built from 15 residues. After removal of 5 bases from V and 4 bases from J, the junction contained 5 bases not matched to a gene. CDR1 and CDR2 (germline): SGHTA, FQGNSA. The CDR3 reads CASSHGGQYNSPLHF. In DNA form, the CDR3 reads TGTGCCAGCAGCCACGGGGGACAGTATAATTCACCCCTCCACTTT.

The sample holds one count of this clone. The chain links TRBV19 to TRBJ2-6, with TRBD1 identical over 9 bases. There are 19 residues in the CDR3. The germline V gene has CDR1 LNHDA and CDR2 SQIVND (reference sequence). Trimming took 2 bases from V and 2 from J; bases not matched to a gene: 10. In DNA, the CDR3 is TGTGCCAGTAGTATAAAATTGCGCGGACAGGGGCCTGGGGCCAACGTCCTGACTTTC. Translation gives CASSIKLRGQGPGANVLTF.

CDR3 protein: CASSENWAGDHGYTF. The DNA of the CDR3 is TGTGCCAGCAGTGAAAACTGGGCAGGGGACCATGGCTACACCTTC. The V and J genes are TRBV2 and TRBJ1-2; perhaps TRBD1 as D (6 bases). This CDR3 is built from 15 residues. The germline V gene has CDR1 SNHLY and CDR2 FYNNEI. V was pared by 2 bases and J by 6 bases, with 16 bases between. Full variable domain (rest looked up from reference TRBV2 and TRBJ1-2): EPEVTQTPSHQVTQMGQEVILRCVPISNHLYFYWYRQILGQKVEFLVSFYNNEISEKSEIFDDQFSVERPDGSNFTLKIRSTKLEDSAMYFCASSENWAGDHGYTFGSGTRLTVV.

The J gene is TRBJ2-5, the V gene TRBV7-9; perhaps TRBD2 as D (6 bases). This CDR3 is built from 15 residues. The V and J ends lost 1 base and 2 bases respectively, with 11 bases between them. Germline V gene lookup returns CDR1 SEHNR and CDR2 FQNEAQ (reference sequence). The CDR3 sequence: CASSLDFGGQETQYF. Here the CDR3 DNA reads TGTGCCAGCAGCTTAGACTTCGGAGGGCAAGAGACCCAGTACTTC.

The CDR3 here is CASSLYYGYTF. Here the CDR3 DNA reads TGTGCCAGCAGCCTCTACTATGGCTACACCTTC. The chain uses TRBV3-1 (or the pseudogene TRBV3-2) and TRBJ1-2; the D is unclear. The CDR3 extends over 11 amino acids. From germline, CDR1 is LGHDT and CDR2 YNNKEL (reference sequence). The V end was cut by 4 bases, the J end by 3 bases, with 3 bases between.

This chain connects TRBV5-1 to TRBJ1-1; possible D gene TRBD1, 6 bases. Germline-derived CDR1 and CDR2 are SGHRS and YFSETQ. This CDR3 region has 14 residues. Trimming left V 4 bases short and J 4 bases short, with 14 bases between. CDR3 in DNA: TGCGCCAGCAGCCTACAGGGAGGGGGCACTGAAGCTTTCTTT. It codes for CASSLQGGGTEAFF.

The rearrangement uses TRBV7-2 and TRBJ1-2; D remains unclear. The CDR3 sequence is 13 residues long. Germline-derived CDR1 and CDR2 are SGHTA and FQGNSA. The V end was cut by 1 base, the J end by 7 bases, with 10 bases between. CDR3 sequence (DNA): TGTGCCAGCAGCTTAGGGAAAACGGGTGGCTACACCTTC. It is translated as CASSLGKTGGYTF.

The chain combines TRBV19 with TRBJ1-5; 7 nucleotides line up with TRBD1. Germline V lookup: CDR1 LNHDA, CDR2 SQIVND (reference sequence). Unmatched junction bases numbered 15, after V lost 7 bases and J lost 0 bases. The CDR3 is 18 residues long. This CDR3 is CASKGAGTVGYSNQPQHF. CDR3 coding DNA: TGTGCCAGTAAGGGGGCCGGGACAGTGGGGTATAGCAATCAGCCCCAGCATTTT.

The chain joins TRBV3-1 (or the pseudogene TRBV3-2) to TRBJ2-5; 9 bases map to TRBD2. Germline lookup yields CDR1 LGHDT and CDR2 YNNKEL (reference sequence). CDR3 length: 14 residues. V shed 1 base, J shed 5 bases, and the junction held 2 bases outside the gene matches. In nucleotides, the CDR3 is TGTGCCAGCAGCCAAGGGGCGGGGGGGGAGACCCAGTACTTC. It is translated as CASSQGAGGETQYF.

The V call is TRBV7-3, the J call TRBJ2-3, with a possible D match to TRBD2 (5 bases). This CDR3 contains 15 residues. CDR1 and CDR2 from the germline V gene are SGHTA and FQGTGA. The ends were cut back, 2 bases at V and 3 bases at J, with 12 bases in the middle. The CDR3 spells CASSLSGWRTDTQYF. The CDR3 nucleotides read TGTGCCAGCAGCTTATCAGGTTGGAGGACAGATACGCAGTATTTT.

J is TRBJ2-5 and V is TRBV5-1, with 9 bases that match TRBD2. Germline CDR1 reads SGHRS; CDR2 reads YFSETQ. This CDR3 is built from 15 residues. The V segment lost 6 bases and the J segment 1 base; nucleotides outside the gene matches: 7. CDR3 sequence: CASKVVAGAQETQYF. The CDR3 DNA reads TGCGCCAGCAAAGTGGTAGCGGGGGCCCAAGAGACCCAGTACTTC.

In its sample, this clone was seen a few times. The chain is built from TRBV3-1 (or the pseudogene TRBV3-2) and TRBJ2-7; 10 nucleotides agree with TRBD2. This CDR3 contains 15 residues. CDR1 is LGHDT, CDR2 YNNKEL, per germline (reference sequence). V dropped 4 bases and J dropped 4; count of bases not matched to a gene: 7. In nucleotides, the CDR3 is TGTGCCAGCAGCCCGGGACTAGCGAATCGATACGAGCAGTACTTC. Its protein is CASSPGLANRYEQYF.

The rearrangement links TRBV7-9 to TRBJ2-7, with 9 positions matching TRBD1. Losses at the gene ends were 6 bases for V and 5 bases for J; bases not matched to a gene: 8. Germline CDR1 SEHNR, CDR2 FQNEAQ (reference sequence). The length of the CDR3 is 14 residues. The CDR3 spells CASRDPGQGDEQYF. Written as DNA, the CDR3 is TGTGCCAGCAGGGATCCGGGACAGGGCGACGAGCAGTACTTC.

This clone was counted once. The rearrangement uses TRBV24-1 and TRBJ2-1, with D possibly TRBD1 on 5 matching bases. V was shortened by 4 bases and J by 1 base, with 10 bases between the two germline ends. The CDR3 length is 15 residues. Per the germline V gene, CDR1 is KGHDR and CDR2 is SFDVKD. The chain's CDR3 is CATSDRTSSYNEQFF. The CDR3 DNA sequence: TGTGCCACCAGTGACCGGACATCTTCCTACAATGAGCAGTTCTTC.

V and J are TRBV19 and TRBJ1-2, with 7 bases matching TRBD1. The CDR3 is made up of 13 amino acids. Germline lookup yields CDR1 LNHDA and CDR2 SQIVND (reference sequence). Losses at the gene ends were 8 bases for V and 3 bases for J; bases not matched to a gene: 6. The CDR3 is CASAFTGDYGYTF. CDR3 DNA: TGTGCCAGTGCTTTCACAGGGGACTATGGCTACACCTTC.

The chain uses TRBV7-2 and TRBJ1-1; weak D call: TRBD1 (6 bases). V was shortened by 4 bases and J by 4 bases, with 13 bases between the two germline ends. The CDR3 totals 14 residues. Germline CDR1 and CDR2: SGHTA and FQGNSA. The CDR3 sequence is CASSSQGRSTEAFF. The CDR3 DNA sequence: TGTGCCAGCAGCTCGCAGGGGAGAAGCACTGAAGCTTTCTTT.

The V gene is TRBV5-6, the J gene TRBJ1-1, with D perhaps TRBD1 (6 bases). V was trimmed by 2 bases and J by 6 bases, leaving 11 bases between them. The CDR3 totals 13 residues. The germline gives CDR1 SGHDT, CDR2 YYEEEE. The chain's CDR3 is CASSLGRGPEAFF. CDR3 bases: TGTGCCAGCAGCTTAGGCAGGGGTCCTGAAGCTTTCTTT.

This sequence joins TRBV13 and TRBJ1-2; tentative D call: TRBD1 (5 bases). V was clipped by 0 bases and J by 3 bases, with 5 bases between them. Germline V gives CDR1 PRHDT, CDR2 FYEKMQ (reference sequence). CDR3 length equals 13 residues. The CDR3 bases are TGTGCCAGCAGCTTAGGACAGGACTATGGCTACACCTTC. Translation gives CASSLGQDYGYTF.

The V call is TRBV6-4, the J call TRBJ2-7, with D perhaps matching TRBD2 (6 bases). Trimming took off 8 bases at V and 2 bases at J, with 16 bases between the two ends. Germline CDR1 is MRHNA and CDR2 is SNTAGT. The CDR3 is 14 amino acids. The CDR3 bases are TGTGCCAGCCTTCCCCTAGCGAGGACCTACGAGCAGTACTTC. This translates into CASLPLARTYEQYF.

The CDR3, as DNA: TGCGCCAGCAGCGAGGACGGGCTAGCGACTTTCTTT. It specifies CASSEDGLATFF. J is TRBJ1-1 and V is TRBV5-1; D is uncertain. Germline V gene sequence: CDR1 SGHRS, CDR2 YFSETQ. The germline V and J ends were trimmed by 4 bases and 12 bases, with 16 bases remaining between them. The CDR3 is 12 residues long.

The chain employs TRBV5-1 and TRBJ2-2; no clear D. Germline V gene data show CDR1 as SGHRS and CDR2 as YFSETQ. V dropped 0 bases and J dropped 6 bases, with 12 bases sitting between them. The CDR3 is made up of 15 amino acids. CDR3 nucleotides: TGCGCCAGCAGCTTGGTCGTGGGCGACGCCGGGGAGCTGTTTTTT. Its protein is CASSLVVGDAGELFF.

The genes are TRBV6-1 and TRBJ1-1; a possible D gene is TRBD1 (5 bases). The germline V and J ends were trimmed by 2 bases and 3 bases, with 10 bases remaining between them. The CDR3 totals 14 residues. Germline V CDR1 and CDR2: MNHNS, SASEGT. The CDR3 loop reads CASSEFLRDTEAFF. As DNA, the CDR3 is TGTGCCAGCAGTGAATTTCTCAGGGACACTGAAGCTTTCTTT.

V is TRBV5-1 and J is TRBJ2-7; D not certain. This CDR3 contains 13 residues. Per the germline V gene, CDR1 is SGHRS and CDR2 is YFSETQ. V was shortened by 3 bases and J by 2 bases, with 9 bases between the two germline ends. This CDR3 reads CASSSQEAYEQYF. As DNA, the CDR3 is TGCGCCAGCAGCTCCCAGGAAGCCTACGAGCAGTACTTC.

This clone occurred many times. V is TRBV29-1 and J is TRBJ1-2; unclear D gene. Germline-derived CDR1 and CDR2 are SQVTM and ANQGSEA. With 6 bases removed from V and 5 bases from J, the gap between germline ends came to 16 bases. The CDR3 is made up of 13 amino acids. CDR3 bases: TGCAGCGTCCCCTCCCCGCTACGGTATGGCTACACCTTC. Residues: CSVPSPLRYGYTF. The full variable domain, with the rest looked up from reference TRBV29-1 and TRBJ1-2, is SAVISQKPSRDICQRGTSLTIQCQVDSQVTMMFWYRQQPGQSLTLIATANQGSEATYESGFVIDKFPISRPNLTFSTLTVSNMSPEDSSIYLCSVPSPLRYGYTFGSGTRLTVV.

This clone has just one count. V usage is TRBV2 and J usage is TRBJ2-1; D is possibly TRBD1 (6 bases). Trimming pared 6 bases from V and 6 bases from J, leaving 15 bases between. The CDR3 has 14 amino acids. CDR1 is SNHLY, CDR2 FYNNEI, per germline. Here the CDR3 reads CASSDDRFLNEQFF. In nucleotides, the CDR3 is TGTGCCAGCAGCGACGACAGGTTCCTCAATGAGCAGTTCTTC.

This clone was seen more than once but under ten times. V gene TRBV4-1 combines with J gene TRBJ2-7, with 7 nucleotides matching TRBD1. CDR3 size: 16 residues. Germline CDR1 is MGHRA and CDR2 is YSYEKL. After removal of 4 bases from V and 1 base from J, the junction contained 10 bases not matched to a gene. The CDR3 bases are TGCGCCAGCAGCCGTGGACAGGCGGCGGGTTCCTACGAGCAGTACTTC. This sequence encodes CASSRGQAAGSYEQYF.

V usage is TRBV25-1 and J usage is TRBJ2-3; 7 bases agree with TRBD2. This CDR3 is 17 amino acids long. V was clipped by 3 bases and J by 4 bases; unmatched bases: 13. Germline V gives CDR1 MGHDK, CDR2 SYGVNS. CDR3 nucleotides: TGTGCCAGCAGTGATAGGGTCCGGGGACTATACGCAGATACGCAGTATTTT. Encoded protein: CASSDRVRGLYADTQYF. Using reference TRBV25-1 and TRBJ2-3 for the parts outside the CDR3, the full variable domain is EADIYQTPRYLVIGTGKKITLECSQTMGHDKMYWYQQDPGMELHLIHYSYGVNSTEKGDLSSESTVSRIRTEHFPLTLESARPSHTSQYLCASSDRVRGLYADTQYFGPGTRLTVL.